The 25 T cell receptor beta chains below were found in one sample sequenced in a study of T cells in Graves' hyperthyroidism and ophthalmopathy. Amplified regions were TCR beta CDR3 sequences from RNA transcripts. Using the HTBI primer set, a first-round RT-PCR was run on the TCR CDR3. MiXCR, applied by TCRdb to the multiplex PCR reads, yields one record per CDR3 protein. Of fewer than 450,000 distinct CDR3 sequences listed, 12% to 15% are singletons. Sequencing was performed on blood. The receptors stem from a woman aged 55-70 years with Graves' ophthalmopathy.

This clonotype was picked up many times. The rearrangement joins TRBV7-9 to TRBJ2-5; the D gene is possibly TRBD2 (6 bases). The CDR3 length is 15 residues. Germline lookup yields CDR1 SEHNR and CDR2 FQNEAQ (reference sequence). Trimming removed 3 bases from V and 6 bases from J, with 17 bases in between. CDR3 in DNA: TGTGCCAGCAGCTTCCTCGGCGGGATGGGTAAGACCCAGTACTTC. This gives the protein CASSFLGGMGKTQYF.

This clonotype was counted a few times. The chain joins TRBV6-4 to TRBJ2-3; 8 bases are shared with TRBD2. This CDR3 has 16 residues. The V and J ends lost 4 bases and 3 bases, in that order; junction bases with no gene match: 9. Germline CDR1 reads MRHNA; CDR2 reads SNTAGT. The CDR3 DNA reads as TGTGCCAGCAGTGCCGCCACGACTAGCGAGACAGATACGCAGTATTTT. This codes for CASSAATTSETDTQYF.

This clonotype was seen a few times. The chain uses TRBV19 and TRBJ2-4; D is undetermined. The V gene's germline CDR1 is LNHDA and CDR2 SQIVND (reference sequence). This CDR3 comprises 15 residues. V lost 4 bases and J lost 2, with 12 bases in between. This CDR3 reads CASSRRQATKNIQYF. For the CDR3, the DNA is TGTGCCAGTAGTAGGCGTCAGGCTACCAAAAACATTCAGTACTTC. The whole variable domain, filled in from reference TRBV19 and TRBJ2-4, reads DGGITQSPKYLFRKEGQNVTLSCEQNLNHDAMYWYRQDPGQGLRLIYYSQIVNDFQKGDIAEGYSVSREKKESFPLTVTSAQKNPTAFYLCASSRRQATKNIQYFGAGTRLSVL.

This clonotype was detected ten times or more. The rearrangement links TRBV12-5 to TRBJ2-1; TRBD2 matches at 10 bases. Trimming took 5 bases from V and 3 from J; bases not matched to a gene: 7. CDR3 length: 16 residues. CDR1 LGHNT and CDR2 FRNRAP come from the germline V gene. The CDR3 is CASGATGTSVYNEQFF. In nucleotides, the CDR3 is TGTGCTAGTGGTGCAACCGGGACTAGCGTCTACAATGAGCAGTTCTTC.

The chain has TRBV6-5 and TRBJ2-7, with TRBD2 identical over 8 bases. This CDR3 contains 20 residues. Losses at the gene ends were 0 bases for V and 2 bases for J; bases not matched to a gene: 18. Germline V gene lookup returns CDR1 MNHEY and CDR2 SVGAGI. CDR3 sequence: CASSYSPFKLSGSYAYEQYF. The DNA of the CDR3 is TGTGCCAGCAGTTACTCCCCTTTCAAATTAAGCGGGAGCTACGCCTACGAGCAGTACTTC.

In this sample, this clonotype turned up many times. This chain connects TRBV12-3 or TRBV12-4 to TRBJ2-7; D is possibly TRBD1 or TRBD2 (7 bases each). The CDR3 loop spans 13 amino acids. V lost 7 bases and J lost 5, with 15 bases in between. The CDR3, as DNA: TGTGCCAGCACACGGGCAGGGGGGGACGAGCAGTACTTC. Translating it yields CASTRAGGDEQYF.

The V and J genes are TRBV20-1 and TRBJ2-7; TRBD2 matches 9 bases. Germline CDR1 and CDR2: DFQATT and SNEGSKA (reference sequence). J lost 4 bases, V lost 3 bases, and 10 bases had no gene match. CDR3 length: 15 residues. This chain's CDR3 is CSASPPPSGTYEQYF. The CDR3 DNA is TGCAGTGCTAGTCCCCCACCTAGCGGGACGTACGAGCAGTACTTC.

In regard to this clonotype: A much larger clone differs by one base, so this may be a read error. The chain recombines TRBV28 with TRBJ1-1; no firm D call. The CDR3 length is 13 residues. Trimming removed 5 bases at V and 6 bases at J, with 13 bases between. Germline V gives CDR1 MDHEN, CDR2 SYDVKM. The DNA of the CDR3 is TGTGCCAGCAGTCGTACGAGACCGTCTGAAGCTTTCTTT. Translation gives CASSRTRPSEAFF.

The chain joins TRBV11-2 to TRBJ2-7; 7 bases align to TRBD1. The CDR3 runs 20 residues. Germline values: CDR1 SGHAT, CDR2 FQNNGV. Trimming at V came to 0 bases and at J to 0 bases, leaving 17 bases not matched to a gene. CDR3 amino acids: CASSLDLRAGGPLSSYEQYF. As DNA, the CDR3 is TGTGCCAGCAGCTTAGATCTAAGGGCAGGGGGACCCCTTAGCTCCTACGAGCAGTACTTC. The full variable domain, in which reference TRBV11-2 and TRBJ2-7 provide the parts outside the CDR3, is EAGVAQSPRYKIIEKRQSVAFWCNPISGHATLYWYQQILGQGPKLLIQFQNNGVVDDSQLPKDRFSAERLKGVDSTLKIQPAKLEDSAVYLCASSLDLRAGGPLSSYEQYFGPGTRLTVT.

The gene calls are TRBV6-6 and TRBJ2-2, with 7 bases identical to TRBD1. CDR1 is MNHNY, CDR2 SVGAGI, per germline (reference sequence). Germline trimming cut 2 bases from V and 6 bases from J; bases unmatched to any gene: 12. CDR3 length: 17 residues. The CDR3 coding sequence is TGTGCCAGCAGTTACACCAGACAGGGAAGGGTACCCGGGGAGCTGTTTTTT. Protein: CASSYTRQGRVPGELFF.

This clonotype was found many times. The genes are TRBV10-3 and TRBJ2-1, with 12 positions matching TRBD2. The CDR3 runs to 15 residues. Germline V lookup: CDR1 ENHRY, CDR2 SYGVKD. The trim removed 6 bases at V and 7 bases at J, leaving 7 bases unmatched. The CDR3 reads CAISKTSGRWNEQFF. Written as DNA, the CDR3 is TGTGCCATCAGCAAGACTAGCGGGAGATGGAATGAGCAGTTCTTC.

This clonotype occurred many times. The chain recombines TRBV20-1 with TRBJ2-1; 8 nucleotides match TRBD2. V lost 5 bases to trimming and J lost 5 bases; unmatched junction nucleotides: 8. Germline lookup yields CDR1 DFQATT and CDR2 SNEGSKA (reference sequence). This CDR3 comprises 14 residues. The CDR3 DNA reads TGCAGTGCTCCAGCGGGAGAGGGTCACAATGAGCAGTTCTTC. Residues: CSAPAGEGHNEQFF.

In this sample, this clonotype turned up many times. The chain employs TRBV7-9 and TRBJ2-7; the D call may be TRBD1 or TRBD2 (5 bases each). CDR3 length: 12 residues. V lost 9 bases and J 1 base, leaving 10 bases between the germline ends. The germline CDR1 and CDR2 sequences are SEHNR and FQNEAQ (reference sequence). The DNA of the CDR3 is TGTGCCAGTACGGGACGGTCCTACGAGCAGTACTTC. It codes for CASTGRSYEQYF. The variable domain in full, with the rest retrieved from reference TRBV7-9 and TRBJ2-7, is DTGVSQNPRHKITKRGQNVTFRCDPISEHNRLYWYRQTLGQGPEFLTYFQNEAQLEKSRLLSDRFSAERPKGSFSTLEIQRTEQGDSAMYLCASTGRSYEQYFGPGTRLTVT.

V gene TRBV29-1 combines with J gene TRBJ2-7, with TRBD1 matching 8 bases. Germline values: CDR1 SQVTM, CDR2 ANQGSEA. The CDR3 is 12 residues long. V lost 7 bases and J lost 5; bases outside the gene matches: 7. CDR3 loop: CSARQGRDEQYF. The CDR3 DNA reads TGCAGCGCTCGACAGGGGCGGGACGAGCAGTACTTC.

This clonotype appeared many times. The chain links TRBV7-9 to TRBJ1-2; no firm D call. CDR3 length: 11 amino acids. Germline values: CDR1 SEHNR, CDR2 FQNEAQ (reference sequence). CDR3: CAHRGDYGYTF. The CDR3 bases are TGTGCTCACCGAGGTGACTATGGCTACACCTTC.

There are a few counts of this clonotype. The chain recombines TRBV6-1 with TRBJ2-7, with D maybe TRBD2 (6 bases). V was trimmed by 6 bases and J by 6 bases, leaving 24 bases between them. The CDR3 has 16 residues. Germline V gene lookup returns CDR1 MNHNS and CDR2 SASEGT. The CDR3, as DNA: TGTGCCAGCAGGAGCCCTCCTGGGGTGCGGGGTGGCGAGCAGTACTTC. This translates into CASRSPPGVRGGEQYF.

V and J are TRBV18 and TRBJ2-2; 7 nucleotides line up with TRBD1. CDR1 and CDR2 from the germline V gene are KGHSH and LQKENI. The CDR3 runs to 18 residues. The V and J ends lost 0 bases and 3 bases, in that order; junction bases with no gene match: 10. The CDR3 nucleotides are TGTGCCAGCTCACCACCGGCCAGCACAGGGGCGGACACCGGGGAGCTGTTTTTT. This translates into CASSPPASTGADTGELFF.

This clonotype showed up many times. The rearrangement joins TRBV5-1 to TRBJ2-3, with a possible D match to TRBD2 (5 bases). The CDR3 is 15 residues long. In germline, CDR1 is SGHRS, CDR2 YFSETQ. Trimming took off 0 bases at V and 8 bases at J, with 16 bases between the two ends. DNA for the CDR3: TGCGCCAGCAGCTTGGCGAGGGAAAGATCCGCTACGCAGTATTTT. It is translated as CASSLARERSATQYF.

The table lists this clonotype with many counts. This chain uses TRBV11-2 with TRBJ2-3; no definite D call. Germline V gives CDR1 SGHAT, CDR2 FQNNGV. The germline V and J ends were trimmed by 3 bases and 7 bases, with 17 bases remaining between them. This CDR3 is built from 15 residues. CDR3 sequence (DNA): TGTGCCAGCAGCTTCCCGCGGTTGAGTGTCTATACGCAGTATTTT. Protein sequence: CASSFPRLSVYTQYF. Full variable domain (outside the CDR3, taken from reference TRBV11-2 and TRBJ2-3): EAGVAQSPRYKIIEKRQSVAFWCNPISGHATLYWYQQILGQGPKLLIQFQNNGVVDDSQLPKDRFSAERLKGVDSTLKIQPAKLEDSAVYLCASSFPRLSVYTQYFGPGTRLTVL.

The table lists this clonotype with a count of one. V is TRBV20-1 and J is TRBJ1-5, with 10 bases identical to TRBD1. The germline V gene encodes CDR1 DFQATT and CDR2 SNEGSKA (reference sequence). The CDR3 loop spans 14 amino acids. After removal of 6 bases from V and 7 bases from J, the junction contained 9 bases not matched to a gene. CDR3 DNA: TGCAGTGCCCCGCGACAGGGGGCTTTGCAGCCCCAGCATTTT. Translated, it gives CSAPRQGALQPQHF.

This clonotype was seen ten or more times. This chain connects TRBV3-1 to TRBJ2-3; possibly TRBD2 for D (5 bases). From germline, CDR1 is LGHDT and CDR2 YNNKEL (reference sequence). Trimming took off 5 bases at V and 1 base at J, with 10 bases between the two ends. The CDR3 extends over 14 amino acids. CDR3: CASSTGLGTDTQYF. CDR3 sequence (DNA): TGTGCCAGCAGCACCGGACTCGGCACAGATACGCAGTATTTT.

This clonotype has a handful of counts. The J gene is TRBJ2-3, the V gene TRBV11-2; 8 bases map to TRBD2. J was trimmed by 4 bases and V by 4 bases; bases with no gene match: 7. CDR1 and CDR2 from the germline V gene are SGHAT and FQNNGV. The CDR3 covers 15 residues. CDR3: CASSSTSATADTQYF. The CDR3 DNA reads as TGTGCCAGCAGCTCGACTAGCGCCACAGCAGATACGCAGTATTTT.

The sample holds many counts of this clonotype. In DNA form, the CDR3 reads TGTGCCAGCAGTTTGGGACTAGCGGGAGAAGTACAAGAGACCCAGTACTTC. It encodes CASSLGLAGEVQETQYF. V is TRBV6-5 and J is TRBJ2-5; 14 bases match TRBD2. With V trimmed by 4 bases and J by 2 bases, 6 bases remained unmatched. CDR1 is MNHEY, CDR2 SVGAGI, per germline. CDR3 size: 17 residues.

This clonotype was seen a few times. J is TRBJ2-4 and V is TRBV12-3 or TRBV12-4; 8 bases line up with TRBD1. The CDR3 is 17 residues long. The J segment lost 0 bases and the V segment lost 6 bases, leaving 10 bases of the junction unmatched. The CDR3 DNA reads as TGTGCCAGCAGCCCCAACCGGGACAGGCTAGCCAAAAACATTCAGTACTTC. Protein product: CASSPNRDRLAKNIQYF.

This clonotype was picked up many times. The chain joins TRBV27 to TRBJ2-7, with 11 bases fitting TRBD1. The CDR3 contains 14 residues. Germline values: CDR1 MNHEY, CDR2 SMNVEV (reference sequence). The trim removed 5 bases at V and 4 bases at J, leaving 4 bases unmatched. The CDR3 sequence is CASSDRDRGYEQYF. The CDR3 bases are TGTGCCAGCAGTGATCGGGACAGGGGGTACGAGCAGTACTTC.